These 32 T cell receptor beta chains share one sample of origin, sequenced in a study of blood T cell repertoires in COVID-19. Clones were sequenced by immunoSEQ multiplex PCR, and TCRdb holds only the in-frame ones, with some missing. The data show some 150,000 clones, about 85% seen once. Sequenced: peripheral blood. The receptors were gathered from a human donor in a cohort sampled during active COVID-19.

The rearrangement joins TRBV6-6 to TRBJ2-1; the D is unclear. This CDR3 has 12 residues. The V and J ends lost 2 bases and 6 bases respectively, with 5 bases between them. CDR1 and CDR2 from the germline V gene are MNHNY and SVGAGI (reference sequence). The CDR3 region is CASSYPGNEQFF. CDR3 coding DNA: TGTGCCAGCAGTTACCCCGGCAATGAGCAGTTCTTC.

The V gene is TRBV18, the J gene TRBJ2-5; the D gene is possibly TRBD1 (5 bases). Germline CDR1 is KGHSH and CDR2 is LQKENI. The CDR3 runs 16 residues. V lost 0 bases and J lost 5, with 16 bases in between. The CDR3, as DNA: TGTGCCAGCTCACCACCGTGGGAAAAAGGGGCGGAGACCCAGTACTTC. Translating gives CASSPPWEKGAETQYF. The entire variable domain, with the rest obtained from reference TRBV18 and TRBJ2-5, is as follows: NAGVMQNPRHLVRRRGQEARLRCSPMKGHSHVYWYRQLPEEGLKFMVYLQKENIIDESGMPKERFSAEFPKEGPSILRIQQVVRGDSAAYFCASSPPWEKGAETQYFGPGTRLLVL.

This chain joins TRBV7-9 and TRBJ2-4, with a tentative D call TRBD2 (5 bases). Germline lookup yields CDR1 SEHNR and CDR2 FQNEAQ (reference sequence). V gave up 1 base and J gave up 1 base, with 11 bases separating them. The CDR3 extends over 16 amino acids. CDR3 nucleotide sequence: TGTGCCAGCAGCTTAGAAACCCGGGATGCCAAAAACATTCAGTACTTC. As protein: CASSLETRDAKNIQYF.

J is TRBJ1-2 and V is TRBV18; D ambiguous. V dropped 2 bases and J dropped 3 bases, with 7 bases sitting between them. Germline V lookup: CDR1 KGHSH, CDR2 LQKENI. This CDR3 is 13 amino acids long. CDR3 residues: CASSPNADYGYTF. CDR3 bases: TGTGCCAGCTCACCAAACGCGGACTATGGCTACACCTTC.

In this sample, this clone turned up many times. This rearrangement joins TRBV6-4 to TRBJ1-1; no firm D call. The CDR3 length is 13 residues. Germline V lookup: CDR1 MRHNA, CDR2 SNTAGT. With 0 bases removed from V and 7 bases from J, the gap between germline ends came to 9 bases. CDR3 nucleotide sequence: TGTGCCAGCAGTGACTCGATGACGGGTGAAGCTTTCTTT. This encodes CASSDSMTGEAFF.

V usage is TRBV18 and J usage is TRBJ1-6, with 8 nucleotides matching TRBD1. CDR3 length equals 15 residues. Germline lookup yields CDR1 KGHSH and CDR2 LQKENI. The trim removed 3 bases at V and 7 bases at J, leaving 5 bases unmatched. The CDR3 here is CASSPLQGDNSPLHF. As DNA, the CDR3 is TGTGCCAGCTCACCCTTACAGGGGGACAATTCACCCCTCCACTTT.

V gene TRBV4-2 combines with J gene TRBJ2-7; D may be TRBD2 (6 bases). The germline V gene has CDR1 LGHNA and CDR2 YNFKEQ. V was cut by 0 bases and J by 1 base, with 13 bases left in between. The CDR3 runs to 16 residues. CDR3 bases: TGTGCCAGCAGCCAAGATGCGGAGGGGCGATCCTACGAGCAGTACTTC. This gives the protein CASSQDAEGRSYEQYF.

This sequence joins TRBV19 and TRBJ2-6, with 9 bases identical to TRBD1. Germline CDR1 LNHDA, CDR2 SQIVND (reference sequence). V was clipped by 9 bases and J by 0 bases; unmatched bases: 6. The CDR3 is 16 residues long. The CDR3 sequence: CASRDRALSGANVLTF. The CDR3 DNA reads as TGTGCCAGCCGGGACAGGGCACTCTCTGGGGCCAACGTCCTGACTTTC. Variable domain in full (rest from reference TRBV19 and TRBJ2-6): DGGITQSPKYLFRKEGQNVTLSCEQNLNHDAMYWYRQDPGQGLRLIYYSQIVNDFQKGDIAEGYSVSREKKESFPLTVTSAQKNPTAFYLCASRDRALSGANVLTFGAGSRLTVL.

This clone was counted only a few times. The rearrangement links TRBV6-5 to TRBJ1-3; TRBD1 aligns across 8 bases. In germline, CDR1 is MNHEY, CDR2 SVGAGI. The CDR3 is 15 residues long. V was clipped by 5 bases and J by 0 bases; unmatched bases: 3. CDR3 DNA: TGTGCCAGCAGTCCGACAGGGGCCTCTGGAAACACCATATATTTT. Translation gives CASSPTGASGNTIYF.

In nucleotides, the CDR3 is TGTGCCAGCCGGGGGGCCGTGTTAGAAGAGACCCAGTACTTC. Protein sequence: CASRGAVLEETQYF. The chain recombines TRBV6-5 with TRBJ2-5; TRBD2 might be the D (7 bases). Germline V gene data show CDR1 as MNHEY and CDR2 as SVGAGI. The CDR3 sequence is 14 residues long. Trimming took off 8 bases at V and 3 bases at J, with 16 bases between the two ends.

A few counts support this clone. This chain connects TRBV4-1 to TRBJ2-1; D remains unclear. The V end was cut by 0 bases, the J end by 4 bases, with 16 bases between. In germline, CDR1 is MGHRA, CDR2 YSYEKL. The CDR3 is 17 residues long. CDR3 amino acids: CASSQDFKAGTYNEQFF. The CDR3 DNA is TGCGCCAGCAGCCAAGATTTCAAGGCAGGAACATACAATGAGCAGTTCTTC.

The gene calls are TRBV10-3 and TRBJ2-7; 7 bases align to TRBD1. Per the germline V gene, CDR1 is ENHRY and CDR2 is SYGVKD. The CDR3 extends over 14 amino acids. V gave up 5 bases and J gave up 4 bases; unmatched junction bases: 8. The CDR3 loop reads CAISPGQSSYEQYF. The CDR3 DNA reads as TGTGCCATCAGTCCGGGACAGAGCTCGTACGAGCAGTACTTC.

This clone has just a few counts. The rearrangement links TRBV5-1 to TRBJ2-2; D is possibly TRBD2 (6 bases). Trimming cost V 6 bases and J 7 bases, with 16 bases left between them. The CDR3 has 14 amino acids. CDR1 SGHRS and CDR2 YFSETQ come from the germline V gene. The CDR3 DNA sequence: TGCGCCAGCACCCGAAGACTAGGGGTCGGGGAGCTGTTTTTT. Translated: CASTRRLGVGELFF.

This chain connects TRBV18 to TRBJ1-2, with 10 bases that match TRBD1. CDR3 length: 18 amino acids. CDR1 is KGHSH and CDR2 is LQKENI in the germline V gene. Germline trimming cut 3 bases from V and 6 bases from J; bases unmatched to any gene: 16. The CDR3 protein is CASSPFSPGTGDSDGYTF. CDR3 in DNA: TGTGCCAGCTCACCGTTTTCCCCAGGGACAGGGGATTCGGATGGCTACACCTTC.

V is TRBV19 and J is TRBJ2-1; 15 bases map to TRBD2. V lost 10 bases to trimming and J lost 7 bases; unmatched junction nucleotides: 11. The germline V gene has CDR1 LNHDA and CDR2 SQIVND (reference sequence). This CDR3 has 16 amino acids. CDR3 loop: CATEGGTSGRMNEQFF. Here the CDR3 DNA reads TGTGCCACCGAGGGGGGGACTAGCGGGAGGATGAATGAGCAGTTCTTC.

The V and J genes are TRBV6-5 and TRBJ1-1; perhaps TRBD1 as D (6 bases). V lost 2 bases and J 5 bases, leaving 9 bases between the germline ends. CDR3 length: 13 residues. Germline assignment: CDR1 MNHEY and CDR2 SVGAGI. The CDR3 DNA sequence: TGTGCCAGCAGTTACCAGGGGCGGACTGAAGCTTTCTTT. This codes for CASSYQGRTEAFF.

The CDR3 coding sequence is TGTGCCAGCTCACTTTTCCCGGGACAGGGACTGGAACTGTTTTTT. Translated: CASSLFPGQGLELFF. This rearrangement joins TRBV18 to TRBJ1-4, with 9 bases identical to TRBD1. Trimming took 4 bases from V and 12 from J; bases not matched to a gene: 12. Germline CDR1 KGHSH, CDR2 LQKENI. This CDR3 has 15 residues.

The CDR3 bases are TGTGCCAGCAGCTTGCCATCAGGGGTGGGGGGCTACACCTTC. As protein: CASSLPSGVGGYTF. The chain joins TRBV5-6 to TRBJ1-2; a weak D match, TRBD1 (6 bases). Germline-derived CDR1 and CDR2 are SGHDT and YYEEEE. The CDR3 has 14 amino acids. The V end lost 1 base, the J end lost 8 bases, and 15 bases lay between the germline ends.

The J gene is TRBJ2-1, the V gene TRBV5-1; 12 bases fit TRBD2. This CDR3 is 17 amino acids long. The junction had 7 bases not matched to a gene; V was cut back by 5 bases and J by 1 base. Germline V gene sequence: CDR1 SGHRS, CDR2 YFSETQ. DNA of the CDR3: TGCGCCAGCAGTCACGGACTAGCGGGACGATCCTACAATGAGCAGTTCTTC. It translates to CASSHGLAGRSYNEQFF.

The V call is TRBV19, the J call TRBJ1-1, with D maybe TRBD1 (5 bases). Germline lookup yields CDR1 LNHDA and CDR2 SQIVND (reference sequence). Trimming stripped 9 bases from V and 4 bases from J, with 21 bases between. This CDR3 region has 15 residues. CDR3 residues: CASFRGGGRGTEAFF. CDR3 in DNA: TGTGCCAGCTTCCGCGGCGGGGGACGGGGCACTGAAGCTTTCTTT.

V usage is TRBV5-3 and J usage is TRBJ1-5; D unresolved. TRBV5-3 is recorded as an ORF, its role being uncertain. Trimming pared 2 bases from V and 7 bases from J, leaving 10 bases between. The CDR3 has 13 residues. The CDR3 DNA reads as TGTGCCAGAAGCTTCCCCCCAGAACAGCCCCAGCATTTT. Encoded protein: CARSFPPEQPQHF.

The chain has TRBV6-4 and TRBJ2-7; D gene ambiguous. From germline, CDR1 is MRHNA and CDR2 SNTAGT. Trimming removed 6 bases at V and 7 bases at J, with 7 bases between. The CDR3 has 10 amino acids. In nucleotides, the CDR3 is TGTGCCAGCAGCCACATAGAGCAGTACTTC. It specifies CASSHIEQYF.

The V call is TRBV18, the J call TRBJ2-1, with D possibly matching TRBD2 (5 bases). This CDR3 is built from 11 residues. The V end lost 6 bases, the J end lost 5 bases, and 5 bases lay between the germline ends. Germline CDR1 reads KGHSH; CDR2 reads LQKENI. CDR3 in DNA: TGTGCCAGCTCGCGGGACAATGAGCAGTTCTTC. It yields the protein CASSRDNEQFF.

This clone was detected only a few times. The chain couples TRBV3-1 (or the pseudogene TRBV3-2) to TRBJ2-7, with D perhaps TRBD2 (5 bases). The length of the CDR3 is 13 residues. From germline, CDR1 is LGHDT and CDR2 YNNKEL (reference sequence). Trimming took off 4 bases at V and 4 bases at J, with 11 bases between the two ends. The DNA for the CDR3 is TGTGCCAGCAGCCTAACTAGGAGGTACGAGCAGTACTTC. Protein product: CASSLTRRYEQYF.

The V gene is TRBV5-5, the J gene TRBJ2-4; 7 bases align to TRBD2. CDR1 and CDR2 from the germline V gene are SGHKS and YYEKEE (reference sequence). There are 15 residues in the CDR3. The V gene end was trimmed by 1 base and the J gene end by 7 bases; junction bases not matched to a gene: 8. The CDR3 spells CASSLYAGEVNIQYF. In nucleotides, the CDR3 is TGTGCCAGCAGCTTGTACGCGGGAGAGGTTAACATTCAGTACTTC.

The chain links TRBV24-1 to TRBJ2-1; D possibly corresponds to TRBD1 (5 bases). Germline V gives CDR1 KGHDR, CDR2 SFDVKD. The CDR3 is 14 amino acids. V shed 5 bases and J shed 7 bases, with 14 bases lying between them. The DNA of the CDR3 is TGTGCCACCAGTGTCTCTTCCAGGGATAATGAGCAGTTCTTC. Translation gives CATSVSSRDNEQFF.

The chain is built from TRBV30 and TRBJ2-3, with TRBD2 matching over 8 bases. The CDR3 extends over 14 amino acids. Per germline, CDR1 GTSNPN and CDR2 SVGIG (reference sequence). Losses at the gene ends were 7 bases for V and 3 bases for J; bases not matched to a gene: 9. The CDR3 is CAFRLAGGTDTQYF. CDR3 sequence (DNA): TGTGCCTTCAGGCTGGCGGGAGGAACAGATACGCAGTATTTT.

Only one count was recorded for this clone. The chain uses TRBV28 and TRBJ1-4, with 8 bases fitting TRBD1. V lost 6 bases and J lost 13; bases outside the gene matches: 13. CDR3 length equals 14 residues. Germline V lookup: CDR1 MDHEN, CDR2 SYDVKM. The DNA of the CDR3 is TGTGCCAGCAGCTTCCGGGACAGGACTCTTAGACTGTTTTTT. This encodes CASSFRDRTLRLFF.

The chain recombines TRBV3-1 (or the pseudogene TRBV3-2) with TRBJ2-2, with TRBD1 matching 8 bases. CDR3 length: 14 residues. Germline-derived CDR1 and CDR2 are LGHDT and YNNKEL (reference sequence). V lost 3 bases, J lost 9 bases, and 6 bases stayed unmatched. The CDR3 nucleotides read TGTGCCAGCAGCCAGGACAGGGAGGAGTGGGAGCTGTTTTTT. Protein sequence: CASSQDREEWELFF.

V is TRBV6-5 and J is TRBJ1-2; 8 bases are shared with TRBD1. The CDR3 contains 15 residues. V lost 5 bases, J lost 0 bases, and 5 bases stayed unmatched. CDR1 and CDR2 (germline): MNHEY, SVGAGI. The CDR3 sequence is CASSPDRGSNYGYTF. CDR3 nucleotides: TGTGCCAGCAGTCCTGACAGGGGATCTAACTATGGCTACACCTTC.

The rearrangement joins TRBV2 to TRBJ2-1; D possibly corresponds to TRBD2 (5 bases). V was cut by 4 bases and J by 5 bases, with 9 bases left in between. This CDR3 comprises 13 residues. Germline V gene data show CDR1 as SNHLY and CDR2 as FYNNEI. The CDR3 reads CASSVETNNEQFF. The CDR3 bases are TGTGCCAGCAGTGTCGAGACTAACAATGAGCAGTTCTTC.

J is TRBJ2-3 and V is TRBV14; D ambiguous. Trimming took 0 bases from V and 7 from J, leaving 26 bases between them. The germline CDR1 and CDR2 sequences are SGHDN and FVKESK. This CDR3 region has 19 residues. Here the CDR3 reads CASSQDVFGSPIVRHTQYF. The CDR3 nucleotides are TGTGCCAGCAGCCAAGATGTCTTCGGGTCGCCGATAGTTAGGCATACGCAGTATTTT.